This TCR beta chain was identified during a study of T cell clusters in autoimmune cytopenias. Germline CDR1 and CDR2: SEHNR and FQNEAQ (reference sequence). The length of the CDR3 is 17 residues. TRB was amplified from 250 ng of peripheral blood genomic DNA per sample. Multiplex touch-down PCR amplified TRB using TRB-A and TRB-B pools in one tube. TCRdb re-called the multiplex PCR reads and gives one entry per CDR3 protein, without DNA. Its clone listing holds around 11,000 distinct CDR3 sequences. These records were also assigned to another study, of T cell repertoires in aging, cancer and after chemotherapy. From that report: Clear clonal overlap appeared across healthy donor samples taken over several months to years. The whole study produced a dataset of roughly 8.8 million TCR reads. Untreated cancer patients had significantly lower blood TCR diversity than age-matched healthy donors. In each cancer cohort, median generation probability increased across chemotherapy, suggesting thymic output rebounded.

Input material: peripheral blood. The receptor was isolated from a human donor in good health. V usage is TRBV7-9 and J usage is TRBJ2-5; TCRdb reports TRBD1, a call that lacks DNA to check it against. The CDR3 sequence: CASSYPQTGGSQETQYF.